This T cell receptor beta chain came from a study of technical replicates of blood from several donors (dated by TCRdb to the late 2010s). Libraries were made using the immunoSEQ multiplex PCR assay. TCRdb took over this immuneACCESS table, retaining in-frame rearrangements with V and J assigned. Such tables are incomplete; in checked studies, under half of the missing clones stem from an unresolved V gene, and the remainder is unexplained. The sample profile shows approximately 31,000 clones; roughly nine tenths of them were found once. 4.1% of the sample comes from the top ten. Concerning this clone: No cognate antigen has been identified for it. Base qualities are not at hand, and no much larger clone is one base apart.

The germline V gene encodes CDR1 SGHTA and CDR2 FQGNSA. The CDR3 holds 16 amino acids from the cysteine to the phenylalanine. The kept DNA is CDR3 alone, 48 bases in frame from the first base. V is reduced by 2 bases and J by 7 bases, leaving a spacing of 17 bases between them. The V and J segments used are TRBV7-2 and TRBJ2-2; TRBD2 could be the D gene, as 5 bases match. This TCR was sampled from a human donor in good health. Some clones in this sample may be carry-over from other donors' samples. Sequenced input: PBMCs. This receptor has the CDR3 CASSLPVGLGVGELFF. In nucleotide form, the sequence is TGTGCCAGCAGCTTACCGGTCGGACTGGGTGTCGGGGAGCTGTTTTTT.